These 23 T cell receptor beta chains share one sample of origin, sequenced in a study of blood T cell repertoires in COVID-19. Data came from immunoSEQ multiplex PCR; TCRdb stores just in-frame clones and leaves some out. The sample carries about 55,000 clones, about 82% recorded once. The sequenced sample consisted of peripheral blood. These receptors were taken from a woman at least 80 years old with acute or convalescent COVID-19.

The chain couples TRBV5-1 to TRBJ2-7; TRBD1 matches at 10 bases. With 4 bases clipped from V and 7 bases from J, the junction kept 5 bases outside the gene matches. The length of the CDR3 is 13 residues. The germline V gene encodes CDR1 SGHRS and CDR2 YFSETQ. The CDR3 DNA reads TGCGCCAGCAGCCTGGACAGGGGGTGGGAGCAGTACTTC. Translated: CASSLDRGWEQYF.

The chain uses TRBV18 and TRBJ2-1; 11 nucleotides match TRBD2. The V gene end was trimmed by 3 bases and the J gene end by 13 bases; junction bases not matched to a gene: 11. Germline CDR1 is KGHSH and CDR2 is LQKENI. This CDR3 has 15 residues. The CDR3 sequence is CASSPPGLAGGTQFF. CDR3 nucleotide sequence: TGTGCCAGCTCACCCCCCGGCCTAGCGGGGGGTACCCAGTTCTTC.

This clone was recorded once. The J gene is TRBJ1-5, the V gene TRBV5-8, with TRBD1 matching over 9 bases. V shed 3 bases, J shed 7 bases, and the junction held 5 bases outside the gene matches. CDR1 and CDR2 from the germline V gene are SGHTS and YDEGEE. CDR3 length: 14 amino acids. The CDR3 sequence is CASSYGTGRQPQHF. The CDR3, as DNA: TGTGCCAGCAGCTACGGGACAGGGAGGCAGCCCCAGCATTTT. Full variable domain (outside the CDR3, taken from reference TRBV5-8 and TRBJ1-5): EAGVTQSPTHLIKTRGQQATLRCSPISGHTSVYWYQQALGLGLQFLLWYDEGEERNRGNFPPRFSGRQFPNYSSELNVNALELEDSALYLCASSYGTGRQPQHFGDGTRLSIL.

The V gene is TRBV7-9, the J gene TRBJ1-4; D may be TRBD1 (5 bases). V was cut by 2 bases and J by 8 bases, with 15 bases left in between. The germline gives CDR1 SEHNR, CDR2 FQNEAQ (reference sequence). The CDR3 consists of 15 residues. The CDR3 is CASSLLTQAGEKLFF. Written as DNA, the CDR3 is TGTGCCAGCAGCTTATTGACACAGGCGGGGGAAAAACTGTTTTTT.

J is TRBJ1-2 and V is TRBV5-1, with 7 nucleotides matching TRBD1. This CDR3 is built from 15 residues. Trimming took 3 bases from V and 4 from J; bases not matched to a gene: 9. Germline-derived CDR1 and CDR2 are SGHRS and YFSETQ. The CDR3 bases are TGCGCCAGCAGCTCAACAGGGGACAATAGCTATGGCTACACCTTC. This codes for CASSSTGDNSYGYTF.

The CDR3 is CASSLKAGAQNEQFF. The CDR3 DNA follows: TGTGCCAGCAGCTTAAAAGCGGGAGCTCAAAATGAGCAGTTCTTC. The J gene is TRBJ2-1, the V gene TRBV7-3; 8 nucleotides agree with TRBD2. CDR1 is SGHTA, CDR2 FQGTGA, per germline. This CDR3 is 15 amino acids long. J lost 7 bases, V lost 1 base, and 6 bases had no gene match.

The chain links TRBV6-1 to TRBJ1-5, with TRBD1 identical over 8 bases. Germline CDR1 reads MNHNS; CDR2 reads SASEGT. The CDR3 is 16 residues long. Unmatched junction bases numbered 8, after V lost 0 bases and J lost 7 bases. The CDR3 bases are TGTGCCAGCAGTGAAGCGCGGGCAGGGGGCAGGCAGCCCCAGCATTTT. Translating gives CASSEARAGGRQPQHF.

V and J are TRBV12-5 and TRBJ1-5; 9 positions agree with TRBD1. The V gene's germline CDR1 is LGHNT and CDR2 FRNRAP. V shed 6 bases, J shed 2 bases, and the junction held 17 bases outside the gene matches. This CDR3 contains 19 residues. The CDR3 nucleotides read TGTGCTAGTGGCCCGAACAGGGACAGGGAAGTTGGGGGCAATCAGCCCCAGCATTTT. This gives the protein CASGPNRDREVGGNQPQHF.

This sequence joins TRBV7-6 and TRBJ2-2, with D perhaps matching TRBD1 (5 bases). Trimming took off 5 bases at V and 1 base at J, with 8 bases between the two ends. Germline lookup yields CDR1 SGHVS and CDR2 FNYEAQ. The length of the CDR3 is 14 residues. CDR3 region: CASSQGENTGELFF. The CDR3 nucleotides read TGTGCCAGCAGCCAAGGGGAGAACACCGGGGAGCTGTTTTTT.

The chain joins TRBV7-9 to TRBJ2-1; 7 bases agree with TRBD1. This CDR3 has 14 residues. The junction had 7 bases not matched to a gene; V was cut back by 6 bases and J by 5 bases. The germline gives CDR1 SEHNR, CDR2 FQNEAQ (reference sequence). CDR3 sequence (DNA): TGTGCCAGCAGTCCGGGACAGATTAACAATGAGCAGTTCTTC. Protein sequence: CASSPGQINNEQFF.

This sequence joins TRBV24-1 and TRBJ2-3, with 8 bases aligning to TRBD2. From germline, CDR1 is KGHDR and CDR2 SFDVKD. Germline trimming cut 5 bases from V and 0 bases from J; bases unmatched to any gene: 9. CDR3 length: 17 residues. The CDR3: CATSVGGGTHSTDTQYF. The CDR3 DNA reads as TGTGCCACCAGTGTCGGGGGGGGGACACATAGCACAGATACGCAGTATTTT.

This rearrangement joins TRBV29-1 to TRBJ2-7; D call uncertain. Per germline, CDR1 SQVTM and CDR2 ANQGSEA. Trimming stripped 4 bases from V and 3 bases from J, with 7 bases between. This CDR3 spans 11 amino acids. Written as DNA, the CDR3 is TGCAGCGTTGGGGCAGGCTACGAGCAGTACTTC. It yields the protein CSVGAGYEQYF.

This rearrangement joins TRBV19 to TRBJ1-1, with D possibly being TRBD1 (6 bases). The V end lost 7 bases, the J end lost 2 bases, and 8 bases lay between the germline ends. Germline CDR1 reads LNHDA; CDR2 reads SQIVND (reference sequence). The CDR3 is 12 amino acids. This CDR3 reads CASTRGNTEAFF. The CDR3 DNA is TGTGCCAGTACCAGGGGAAACACTGAAGCTTTCTTT.

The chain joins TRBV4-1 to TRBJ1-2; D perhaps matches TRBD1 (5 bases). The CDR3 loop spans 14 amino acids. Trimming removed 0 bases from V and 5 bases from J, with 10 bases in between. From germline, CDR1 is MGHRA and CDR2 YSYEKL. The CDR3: CASSQDPRDYGYTF. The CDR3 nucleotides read TGCGCCAGCAGCCAAGATCCCAGGGATTATGGCTACACCTTC.

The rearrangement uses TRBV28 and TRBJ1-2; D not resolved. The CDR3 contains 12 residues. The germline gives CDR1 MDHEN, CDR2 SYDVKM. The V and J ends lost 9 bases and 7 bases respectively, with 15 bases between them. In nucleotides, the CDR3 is TGTGCCAGTCAAATCAATTCGGGTGGCTACACCTTC. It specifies CASQINSGGYTF.

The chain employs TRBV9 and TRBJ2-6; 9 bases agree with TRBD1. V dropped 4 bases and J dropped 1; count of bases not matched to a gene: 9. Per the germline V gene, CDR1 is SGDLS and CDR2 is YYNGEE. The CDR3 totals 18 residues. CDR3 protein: CASSLLTGGASGANVLTF. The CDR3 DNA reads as TGTGCCAGCAGCCTACTCACAGGGGGCGCTTCTGGGGCCAACGTCCTGACTTTC.

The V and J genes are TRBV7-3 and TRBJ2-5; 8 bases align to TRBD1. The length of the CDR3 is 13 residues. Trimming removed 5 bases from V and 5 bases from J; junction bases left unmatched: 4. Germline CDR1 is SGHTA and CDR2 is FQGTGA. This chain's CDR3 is CASSPDRDETQYF. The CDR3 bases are TGTGCCAGCAGCCCGGACAGGGATGAGACCCAGTACTTC.

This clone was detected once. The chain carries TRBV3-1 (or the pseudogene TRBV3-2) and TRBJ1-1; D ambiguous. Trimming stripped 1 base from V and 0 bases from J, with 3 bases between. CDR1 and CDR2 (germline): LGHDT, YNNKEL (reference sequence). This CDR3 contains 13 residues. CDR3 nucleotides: TGTGCCAGCAGCCAAGTATTGAACACTGAAGCTTTCTTT. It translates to CASSQVLNTEAFF.

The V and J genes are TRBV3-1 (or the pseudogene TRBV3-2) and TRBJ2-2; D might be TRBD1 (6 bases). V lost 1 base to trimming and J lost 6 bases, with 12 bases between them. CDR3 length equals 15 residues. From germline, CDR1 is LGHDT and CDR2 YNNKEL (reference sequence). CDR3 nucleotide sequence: TGTGCCAGCAGCCAAGCCAGACAGGCTTCCGGGGAGCTGTTTTTT. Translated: CASSQARQASGELFF.

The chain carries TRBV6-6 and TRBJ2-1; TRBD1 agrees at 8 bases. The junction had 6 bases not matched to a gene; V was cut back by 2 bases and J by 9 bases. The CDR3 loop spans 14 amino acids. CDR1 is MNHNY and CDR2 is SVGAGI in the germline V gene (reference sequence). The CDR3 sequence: CASSYPEQGVEQFF. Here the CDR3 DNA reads TGTGCCAGCAGTTACCCTGAACAGGGGGTTGAGCAGTTCTTC.

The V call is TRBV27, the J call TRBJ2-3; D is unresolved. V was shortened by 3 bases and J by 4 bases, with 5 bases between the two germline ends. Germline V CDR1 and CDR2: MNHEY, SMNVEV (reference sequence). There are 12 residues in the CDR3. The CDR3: CASSFSADTQYF. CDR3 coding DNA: TGTGCCAGCAGTTTCAGCGCAGATACGCAGTATTTT.

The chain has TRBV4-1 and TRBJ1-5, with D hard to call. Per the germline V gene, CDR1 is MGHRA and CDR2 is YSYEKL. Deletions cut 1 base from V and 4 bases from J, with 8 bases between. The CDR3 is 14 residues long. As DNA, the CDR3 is TGCGCCAGCAGCCAAGGGACGGGGAATCAGCCCCAGCATTTT. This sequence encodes CASSQGTGNQPQHF.

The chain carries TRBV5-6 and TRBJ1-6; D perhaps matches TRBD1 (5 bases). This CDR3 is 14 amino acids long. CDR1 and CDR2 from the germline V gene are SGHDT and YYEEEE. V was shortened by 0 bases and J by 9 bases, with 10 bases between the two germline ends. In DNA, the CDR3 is TGTGCCAGCAGCTTGGAGGCAGGGATTTCACCCCTCCACTTT. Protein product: CASSLEAGISPLHF.